Here is one TCR beta chain with its context. Donors were grouped by their self-reported clinical history. Recovery meant two consecutive negative NP/OP PCR tests, professional clearance, or resolved symptoms. These data originate in a study of blood T cell repertoires in COVID-19. Looking at the study overall: The United States, Italy and Spain supplied acute and convalescent COVID-19 samples. PBMCs, B-cell-depleted T cells, or T cells provided the cDNA or gDNA that made up the material.

Assay used: immunoSEQ multiplex PCR; TCRdb lists only in-frame clones, some missing. The data contain about 260,000 clones, roughly 86% of them singletons. V lost 7 bases, J lost 8 bases, and 14 bases stayed unmatched. The CDR3 extends over 15 amino acids. In germline, CDR1 is MNHEY, CDR2 SMNVEV (reference sequence). The receptor was derived from a woman in her fifties or sixties who had recovered from COVID-19. Specimen: PBMCs or T cells enriched from blood (not recorded which). The J gene is TRBJ2-1, the V gene TRBV27, with 7 bases lining up with TRBD1. CDR3 DNA sequence: TGTGCCAGCACCAATACGGGACAGTTCCTCGATGAGCAGTTCTTC. This gives the protein CASTNTGQFLDEQFF.